These T cell receptor beta chains were read from a single sample in a study of T cell repertoires in cytomegalovirus infection. TCRdb used MiXCR to reprocess the reads, holding one entry per CDR3 protein. The sample has 250,000 to 400,000 distinct CDR3 sequences; approximately 25% are singletons. Their cognate antigens are unknown. The sequencing here drew on cultured PBMCs, taken from culture after CMV antigen stimulation. Source of these receptors: a human donor in good health (CMV status not recorded). Some clones in this sample may be carry-over from other donors' samples. The CDR3 runs from the conserved cysteine through the conserved F or W. The D gene is left open where the match is weak. Where a row states a size, it is once, few, many or the class of an expanded clone; other rows omit it.

V gene	D gene	clone size	J gene	CDR3 DNA	CDR3 protein
TRBV7-9	.	few	TRBJ2-3	TGTGCCAGCAGCTTAGGGCGGGTCGGAGATACGCAGTATTTT	CASSLGRVGDTQYF
TRBV7-4	TRBD1	.	TRBJ2-1	TGTGCCAGCAGCAATGGACAGGGGGCGCTAGGGGAGCAGTTCTTC	CASSNGQGALGEQFF
TRBV4-2	.	.	TRBJ1-2	TGTGCCAGCAGCCATGGGAGCGACTATGGCTACACCTTC	CASSHGSDYGYTF
TRBV7-9	TRBD2	few	TRBJ2-1	TGTGCCAGCAGCTTAGGCCGACTAGCGGGAGGCCCCGCGCAGTTCTTC	CASSLGRLAGGPAQFF
TRBV4-2	TRBD2	few	TRBJ2-1	TGTGCCAGCAGCCAAGAAGGGACTAGCGCGTACAATGAGCAGTTCTTC	CASSQEGTSAYNEQFF
TRBV7-2	.	.	TRBJ2-2	TGTGCCAGCAGCTTCATTAGCAGTCCCGGGGAGCTGTTTTTT	CASSFISSPGELFF
TRBV19	.	.	TRBJ1-1	TGTGCCAGTAGTTCTGAGACAGGCTTTGGAGGAAAAGCTTTCTTT	CASSSETGFGGKAFF
TRBV28	TRBD1	few	TRBJ1-5	TGTGCCAGCAGCCCTACAGGGGCCAATCAGCCCCAGCATTTT	CASSPTGANQPQHF
TRBV19	.	few	TRBJ2-2	TGTGCCAGTAGTATTTCGGACTGGGCGAACACCGGGGAGCTGTTTTTT	CASSISDWANTGELFF
TRBV28	TRBD1	many	TRBJ2-6	TGTGCCAGCAGTCCGGACAGGGACTTGGCCGGGGCCAACGTCCTGACTTTC	CASSPDRDLAGANVLTF
TRBV12-3/TRBV12-4	TRBD1	.	TRBJ1-3	TGTGCCAGCAGTCCGGGACAGGGTACTGACACCATATATTTT	CASSPGQGTDTIYF
TRBV12-3/TRBV12-4	.	few	TRBJ2-1	TGTGCCAGCAGTTTAGGGAATGCGAACATTGAGCAGTTCTTC	CASSLGNANIEQFF
TRBV6-1	.	.	TRBJ1-1	TGTGCCAGCACCCCGGAGATTTTGAACACTGAAGCTTTCTTT	CASTPEILNTEAFF
TRBV12-3/TRBV12-4	TRBD1	.	TRBJ1-5	TGTGCCAGCACGGGACAGGAGTATAGCAATCAGCCCCAGCATTTT	CASTGQEYSNQPQHF
TRBV6-1	.	few	TRBJ2-7	TGTGCCAGCAGGAGAGGCGGGCAGAGCTCCTACGAGCAGTACTTC	CASRRGGQSSYEQYF
TRBV7-2	.	many	TRBJ2-1	TGTGCCAGCAGCTTAATCGGGACCCCATACAATGAGCAGTTCTTC	CASSLIGTPYNEQFF
TRBV7-3	.	.	TRBJ2-3	TGTGCCAGCAGCTTAAGTGGTCCCACAGATACGCAGTATTTT	CASSLSGPTDTQYF
TRBV7-9	TRBD2	many	TRBJ2-5	TGTGCCAGCAGCTATCTTGGGGAGGGCCAAGAGACCCAGTACTTC	CASSYLGEGQETQYF
TRBV7-8	.	.	TRBJ2-3	TGTGCCAGCAGCTCCTACGATAGGGGAACTCCCGGTTCGGATACGCAGTATTTT	CASSSYDRGTPGSDTQYF
TRBV7-3	.	many	TRBJ2-1	TGTGCCAGCAGCTTAACGACCTACAATGAGCAGTTCTTC	CASSLTTYNEQFF
TRBV4-2	TRBD2	few	TRBJ2-5	TGTGCCAGCAGCCAAGCTCCCTCTAGCGGGAGGAGCTTAGAGACCCAGTACTTC	CASSQAPSSGRSLETQYF
TRBV20-1	TRBD1	few	TRBJ1-1	TGCAGTGCTCCCTCTGGGACAGGGGTCACTGAAGCTTTCTTT	CSAPSGTGVTEAFF
TRBV7-3	TRBD2	many	TRBJ2-7	TGTGCCAGCAGCCCCAAACTCGGGACTACCTCTTCTCTCGAGCAGTACTTC	CASSPKLGTTSSLEQYF
TRBV4-1	TRBD1	.	TRBJ2-1	TGCGCCAGCAGCCAAGCCCCTCCGGGACAGGGGCCCAATGAGCAGTTCTTC	CASSQAPPGQGPNEQFF
TRBV19	.	once	TRBJ1-4	TGTGCCAGTAGTATAGTGGGGCGAGGAGAAAAACTGTTTTTT	CASSIVGRGEKLFF